The T cell receptor (beta chain) described here comes from a study of post-analysis software for immune sequencing data. Unique-molecular-identifier-tagged TCR beta cDNA libraries were used. The yield from roughly 1 to 10 million T cells was around 500,000 cDNA molecules in total. TCRdb independently ran MiXCR on the PCR reads; one entry per CDR3 protein. Among about 200,000 distinct CDR3 sequences listed, 29% were seen once. This clonotype was found many times. Its antigen is unknown. Study-wide results and limits: Controls had significantly higher normalized Chao1 diversity than multiple sclerosis patients. Higher frequency in patients than in controls was seen for a handful of TRBV segments, with TRBV5-6, TRBV5-1 and TRBV20-1 among them.

Per germline, CDR1 DFQATT and CDR2 SNEGSKA (reference sequence). The CDR3 is made up of 14 amino acids. Trimming cost V 3 bases and J 0 bases, with 9 bases left between them. The sequenced sample consisted of blood. The TCR sequence derives from a girl under 18 with multiple sclerosis. V is TRBV20-1 and J is TRBJ1-5; D ambiguous. CDR3 residues: CSARDVNSNQPQHF. The DNA of the CDR3 is TGCAGTGCTAGGGACGTCAATAGCAATCAGCCCCAGCATTTT.